This T cell receptor beta chain was sequenced during a study of shared clonotypes between healthy human individuals. General observations from the study: As a rule, naive subsets had a larger estimated richness than memory subsets. All-four-donor shared clonotypes had higher generation probabilities than non-shared clonotypes did. In several donors, around 4.8% of naive CD4 clonotypes appeared in common.

The table lists this clone with a count of one. Antigen: not known. In the sorted-subset replicate PCRs, 150 to 250 ng DNA, tens of thousands of T cell genomes, was used. Produced via immunoSEQ multiplex PCR; TCRdb's table is partial and in-frame only. The sample yields some 2,400,000 clones, under 97% seen once. The germline V gene encodes CDR1 SGHVS and CDR2 FQNEAQ. This CDR3 is 16 amino acids long. With V trimmed by 3 bases and J by 5 bases, 8 bases remained unmatched. This rearrangement joins TRBV7-8 to TRBJ1-4, with TRBD1 identical over 8 bases. The receptor's source is a man younger than 35 in good health. Sequences were obtained from naive CD4+ T cells sorted from blood. Subset given: CD45RA+ positively selected. CDR3 in amino acids: CASSFIPGQENEKLFF. The CDR3 nucleotides are TGTGCCAGCAGCTTTATCCCGGGACAGGAGAATGAAAAACTGTTTTTT.